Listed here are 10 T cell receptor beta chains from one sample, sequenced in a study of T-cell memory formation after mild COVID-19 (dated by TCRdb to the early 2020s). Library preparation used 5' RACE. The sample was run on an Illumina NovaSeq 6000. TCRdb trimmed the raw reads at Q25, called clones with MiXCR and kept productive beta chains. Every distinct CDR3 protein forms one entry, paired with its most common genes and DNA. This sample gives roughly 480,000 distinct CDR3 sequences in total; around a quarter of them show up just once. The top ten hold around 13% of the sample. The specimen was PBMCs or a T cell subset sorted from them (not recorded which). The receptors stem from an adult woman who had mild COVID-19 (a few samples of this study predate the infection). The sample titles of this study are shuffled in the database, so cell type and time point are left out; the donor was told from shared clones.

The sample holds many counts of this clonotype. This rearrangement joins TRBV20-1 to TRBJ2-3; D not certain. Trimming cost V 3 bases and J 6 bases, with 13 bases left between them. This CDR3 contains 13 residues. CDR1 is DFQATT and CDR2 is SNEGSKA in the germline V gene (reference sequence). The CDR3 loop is CSASPLDRDTQYF. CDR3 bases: TGCAGTGCTAGCCCCCTCGATAGGGATACGCAGTATTTT.

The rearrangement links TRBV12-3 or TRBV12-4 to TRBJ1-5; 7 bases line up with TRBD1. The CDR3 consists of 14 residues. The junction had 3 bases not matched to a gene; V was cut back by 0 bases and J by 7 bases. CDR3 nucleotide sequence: TGTGCCAGCAGTTTAGCAGCAGGGGGGCAGCCCCAGCATTTT. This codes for CASSLAAGGQPQHF.

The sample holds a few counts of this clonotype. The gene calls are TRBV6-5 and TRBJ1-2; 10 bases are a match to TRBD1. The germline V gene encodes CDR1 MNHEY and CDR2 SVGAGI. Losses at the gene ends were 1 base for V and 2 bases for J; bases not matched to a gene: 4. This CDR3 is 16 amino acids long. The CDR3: CASSYFGTGDNYGYTF. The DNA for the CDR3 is TGTGCCAGCAGTTACTTTGGGACAGGGGACAACTATGGCTACACCTTC.

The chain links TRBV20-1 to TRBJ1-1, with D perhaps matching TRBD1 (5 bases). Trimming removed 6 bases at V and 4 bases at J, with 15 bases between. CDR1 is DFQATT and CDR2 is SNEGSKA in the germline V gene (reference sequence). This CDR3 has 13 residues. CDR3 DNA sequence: TGCAGTGCCAGTCCGCGGCAGGGCACTGAAGCTTTCTTT. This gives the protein CSASPRQGTEAFF.

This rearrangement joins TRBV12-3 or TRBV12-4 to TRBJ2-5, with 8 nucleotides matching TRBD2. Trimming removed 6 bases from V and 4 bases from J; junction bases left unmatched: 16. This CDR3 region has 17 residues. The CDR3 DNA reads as TGTGCCAGCAGCCGGCCGCGAAGCGGGGGCCACCTAGAGACCCAGTACTTC. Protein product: CASSRPRSGGHLETQYF.

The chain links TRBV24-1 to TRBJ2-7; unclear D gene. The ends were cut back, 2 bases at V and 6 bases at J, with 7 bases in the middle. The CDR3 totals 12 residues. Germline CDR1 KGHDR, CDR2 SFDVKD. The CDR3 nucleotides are TGTGCCACCAGTGATTCGAACCCCGAGCAGTACTTC. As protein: CATSDSNPEQYF.

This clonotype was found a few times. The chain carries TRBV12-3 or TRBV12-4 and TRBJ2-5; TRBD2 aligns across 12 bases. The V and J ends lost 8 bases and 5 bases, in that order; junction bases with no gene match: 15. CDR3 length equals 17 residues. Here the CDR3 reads CASSGALAGGPGETQYF. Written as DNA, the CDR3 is TGTGCCAGCTCCGGCGCCCTAGCGGGAGGGCCCGGGGAGACCCAGTACTTC.

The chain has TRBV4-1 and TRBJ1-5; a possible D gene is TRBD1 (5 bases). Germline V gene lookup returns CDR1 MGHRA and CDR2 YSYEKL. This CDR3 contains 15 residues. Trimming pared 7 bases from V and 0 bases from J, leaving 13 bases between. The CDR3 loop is CASKGYDYSNQPQHF. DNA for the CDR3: TGCGCCAGCAAGGGGTACGATTATAGCAATCAGCCCCAGCATTTT.

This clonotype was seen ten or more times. CDR3 DNA sequence: TGTGCCAGTTCTACCAGGGGTTCCGGGGAGCTGTTTTTT. The encoded protein is CASSTRGSGELFF. This chain connects TRBV6-1 to TRBJ2-2; D possibly corresponds to TRBD1 (6 bases). Trimming left V 9 bases short and J 6 bases short, with 14 bases between. Germline V gives CDR1 MNHNS, CDR2 SASEGT. The CDR3 totals 13 residues.

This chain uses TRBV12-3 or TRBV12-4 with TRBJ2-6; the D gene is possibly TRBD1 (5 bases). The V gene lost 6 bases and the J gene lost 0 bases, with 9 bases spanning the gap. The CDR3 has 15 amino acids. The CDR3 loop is CASRPDSSGANVLTF. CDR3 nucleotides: TGTGCCAGCAGGCCAGACAGCTCTGGGGCCAACGTCCTGACTTTC.